The 2 T cell receptor beta chains below were found in one sample sequenced in a study of cytotoxic CD8 clonotypes in ibrutinib-treated CLL. Repertoires were generated with immunoSEQ multiplex PCR, while TCRdb's copy carries only in-frame clones and drops some. This sample carries 52,000 or so clones, around 52% of them seen once, and the ten largest clones take approximately 24%. The material sequenced was PBMCs, taken at disease progression, from a patient treated with ibrutinib. All receptors come from a human donor with chronic lymphocytic leukemia.

This clone has only a few counts. V and J are TRBV29-1 and TRBJ2-7; D possibly uses TRBD1 or TRBD2 (5 bases each). This CDR3 is 12 amino acids long. In germline, CDR1 is SQVTM, CDR2 ANQGSEA. The V end lost 7 bases, the J end lost 2 bases, and 12 bases lay between the germline ends. Here the CDR3 reads CSGGTSPYEQYF. In DNA form, the CDR3 reads TGCAGCGGGGGGACCAGCCCCTACGAGCAGTACTTC.

The chain joins TRBV7-2 to TRBJ1-5; D not resolved. V was clipped by 2 bases and J by 5 bases, with 7 bases between them. Looked up from germline, CDR1 is SGHTA and CDR2 is FQGNSA. The length of the CDR3 is 13 residues. The CDR3, as DNA: TGTGCCAGCAGCTTATGGACCCATCAGCCCCAGCATTTT. Translation: CASSLWTHQPQHF.